This T cell receptor beta chain came from a study of STAT3 mutations in large granular lymphocyte leukemia. On the study more broadly: Immunosuppressive therapy was given to more than half of T-LGLL patients. Study observations and caveats: TCR clonotype switching after therapy occurred in about 30% of the 18 patients. Clonal expansion was inferred from samples taken at other timepoints. At least one immunodominant TCR beta clonotype appeared in every T-cell large granular lymphocyte leukemia patient.

A note on this clone: Its specificity is unknown.

Around 40,000 productive templates were obtained per sample on average. Repertoires were generated with immunoSEQ multiplex PCR, while TCRdb's copy carries only in-frame clones and drops some. Of fewer than 20,000 clones listed, almost 85% are singletons. The sequence came from a man between 50 and 59 years old with T-cell large granular lymphocyte leukemia. Some clones in this sample may be carry-over from other donors' samples. Sequenced sample: peripheral blood mononuclear cells.

CDR3 bases: TGCACCAGCAGACAGGGCGCTGGGGCCAACGTCCTGACTTTC. It translates to CTSRQGAGANVLTF. The chain joins TRBV1 to TRBJ2-6; TRBD1, the D gene given by the table, was not confirmed from the DNA. TRBV1 is a pseudogene. This CDR3 is 14 amino acids long.